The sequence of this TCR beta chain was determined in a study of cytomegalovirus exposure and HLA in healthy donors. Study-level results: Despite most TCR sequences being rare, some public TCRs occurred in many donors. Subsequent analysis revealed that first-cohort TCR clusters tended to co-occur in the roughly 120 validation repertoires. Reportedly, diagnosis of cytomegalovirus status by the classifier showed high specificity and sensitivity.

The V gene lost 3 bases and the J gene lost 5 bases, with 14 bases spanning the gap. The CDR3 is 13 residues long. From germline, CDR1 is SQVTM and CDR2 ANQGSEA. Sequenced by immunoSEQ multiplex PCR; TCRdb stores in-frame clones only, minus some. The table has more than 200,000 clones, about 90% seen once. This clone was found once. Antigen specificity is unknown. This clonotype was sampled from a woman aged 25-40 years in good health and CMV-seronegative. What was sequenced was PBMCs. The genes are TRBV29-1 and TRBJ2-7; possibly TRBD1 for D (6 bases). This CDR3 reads CSVENRVGDEQYF. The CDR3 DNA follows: TGCAGCGTTGAGAACAGGGTGGGTGACGAGCAGTACTTC.